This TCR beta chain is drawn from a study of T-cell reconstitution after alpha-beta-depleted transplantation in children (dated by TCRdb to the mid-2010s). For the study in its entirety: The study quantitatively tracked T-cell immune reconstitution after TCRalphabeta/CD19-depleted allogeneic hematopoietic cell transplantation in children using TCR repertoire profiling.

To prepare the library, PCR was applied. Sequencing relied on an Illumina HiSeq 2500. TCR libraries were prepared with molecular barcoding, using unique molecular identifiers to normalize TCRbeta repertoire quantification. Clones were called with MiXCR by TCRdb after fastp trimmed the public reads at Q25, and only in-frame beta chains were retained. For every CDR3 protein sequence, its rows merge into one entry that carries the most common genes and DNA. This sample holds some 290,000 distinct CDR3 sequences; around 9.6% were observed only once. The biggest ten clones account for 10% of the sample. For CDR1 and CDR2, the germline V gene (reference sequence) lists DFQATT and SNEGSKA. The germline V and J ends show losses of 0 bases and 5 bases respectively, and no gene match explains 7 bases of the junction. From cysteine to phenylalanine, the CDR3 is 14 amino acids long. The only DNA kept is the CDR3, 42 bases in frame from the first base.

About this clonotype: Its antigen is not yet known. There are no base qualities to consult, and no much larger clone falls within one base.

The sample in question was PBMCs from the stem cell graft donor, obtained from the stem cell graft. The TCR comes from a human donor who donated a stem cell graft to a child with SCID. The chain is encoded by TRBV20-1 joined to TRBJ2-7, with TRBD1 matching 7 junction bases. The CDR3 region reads CSARDLRDSDEQYF. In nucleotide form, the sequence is TGCAGTGCTAGAGATCTGAGGGACAGCGACGAGCAGTACTTC.